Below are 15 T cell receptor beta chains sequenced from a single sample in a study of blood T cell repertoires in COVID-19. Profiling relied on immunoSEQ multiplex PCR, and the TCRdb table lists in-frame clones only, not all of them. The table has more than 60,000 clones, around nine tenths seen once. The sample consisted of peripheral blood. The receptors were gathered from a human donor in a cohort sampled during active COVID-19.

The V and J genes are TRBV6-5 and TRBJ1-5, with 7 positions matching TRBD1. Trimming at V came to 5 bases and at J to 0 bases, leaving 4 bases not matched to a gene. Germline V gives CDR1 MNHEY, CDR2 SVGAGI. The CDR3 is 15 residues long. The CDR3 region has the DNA TGTGCCAGCAGTACTCGACAGGGTAGCAATCAGCCCCAGCATTTT. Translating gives CASSTRQGSNQPQHF.

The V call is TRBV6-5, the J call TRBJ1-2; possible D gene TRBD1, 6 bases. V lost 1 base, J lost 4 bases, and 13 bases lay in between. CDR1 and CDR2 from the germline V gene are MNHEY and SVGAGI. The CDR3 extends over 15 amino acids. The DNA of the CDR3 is TGTGCCAGCAGTTACTTGGGGGGGCCGGTCTATGGCTACACCTTC. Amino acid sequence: CASSYLGGPVYGYTF.

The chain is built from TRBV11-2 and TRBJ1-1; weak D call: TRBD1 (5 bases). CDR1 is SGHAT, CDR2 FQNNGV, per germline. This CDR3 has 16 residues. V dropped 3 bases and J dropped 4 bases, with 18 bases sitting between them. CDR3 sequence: CASSFPRRGGSTEAFF. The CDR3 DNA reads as TGTGCCAGCAGCTTTCCCCGACGGGGGGGTAGCACTGAAGCTTTCTTT.

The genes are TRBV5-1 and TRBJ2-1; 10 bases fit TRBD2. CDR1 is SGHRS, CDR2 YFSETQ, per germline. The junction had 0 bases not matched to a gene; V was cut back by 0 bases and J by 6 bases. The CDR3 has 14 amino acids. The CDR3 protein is CASSLERGGNEQFF. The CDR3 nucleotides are TGCGCCAGCAGCTTGGAGCGGGGGGGCAATGAGCAGTTCTTC. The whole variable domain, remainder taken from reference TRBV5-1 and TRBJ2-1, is KAGVTQTPRYLIKTRGQQVTLSCSPISGHRSVSWYQQTPGQGLQFLFEYFSETQRNKGNFPGRFSGRQFSNSRSEMNVSTLELGDSALYLCASSLERGGNEQFFGPGTRLTVL.

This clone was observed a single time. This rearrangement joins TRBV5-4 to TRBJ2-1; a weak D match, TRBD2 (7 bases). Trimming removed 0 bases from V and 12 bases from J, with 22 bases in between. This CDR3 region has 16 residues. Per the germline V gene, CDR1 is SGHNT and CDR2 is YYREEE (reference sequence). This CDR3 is CASSLAVGGPVGRQFF. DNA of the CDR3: TGTGCCAGCAGCTTGGCCGTCGGGGGGCCCGTCGGGCGGCAGTTCTTC. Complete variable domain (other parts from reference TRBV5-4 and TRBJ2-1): ETGVTQSPTHLIKTRGQQVTLRCSSQSGHNTVSWYQQALGQGPQFIFQYYREEENGRGNFPPRFSGLQFPNYSSELNVNALELDDSALYLCASSLAVGGPVGRQFFGPGTRLTVL.

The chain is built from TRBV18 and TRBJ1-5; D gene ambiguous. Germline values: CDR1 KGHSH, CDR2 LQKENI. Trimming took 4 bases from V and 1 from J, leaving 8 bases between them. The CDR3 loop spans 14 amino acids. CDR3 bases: TGTGCCAGCTCACTCACAGTAAGCAATCAGCCCCAGCATTTT. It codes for CASSLTVSNQPQHF.

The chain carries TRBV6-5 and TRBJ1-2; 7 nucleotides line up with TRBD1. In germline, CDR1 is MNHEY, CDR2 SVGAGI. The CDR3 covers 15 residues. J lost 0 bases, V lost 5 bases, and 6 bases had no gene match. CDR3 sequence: CASSPGTVANYGYTF. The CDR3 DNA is TGTGCCAGCAGTCCCGGGACAGTAGCTAACTATGGCTACACCTTC.

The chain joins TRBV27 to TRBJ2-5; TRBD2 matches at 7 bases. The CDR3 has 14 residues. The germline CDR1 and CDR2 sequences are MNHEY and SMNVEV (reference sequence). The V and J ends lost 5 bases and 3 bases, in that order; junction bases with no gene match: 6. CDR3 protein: CASSPGLVEETQYF. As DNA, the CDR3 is TGTGCCAGCAGTCCAGGACTAGTCGAAGAGACCCAGTACTTC.

CDR3 DNA: TGTGCCAGCTCACCACACAAGAACACTGAAGCTTTCTTT. Amino acid sequence: CASSPHKNTEAFF. The J gene is TRBJ1-1, the V gene TRBV18; no definite D call. V shed 1 base and J shed 1 base, with 4 bases lying between them. Germline CDR1 KGHSH, CDR2 LQKENI. The CDR3 length is 13 residues.

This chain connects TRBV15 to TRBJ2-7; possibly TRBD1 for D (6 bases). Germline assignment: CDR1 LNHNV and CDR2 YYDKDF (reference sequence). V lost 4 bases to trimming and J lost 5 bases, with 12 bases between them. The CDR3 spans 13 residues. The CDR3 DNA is TGTGCCACCAGCATAGGACAGAGCAACGAGCAGTACTTC. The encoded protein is CATSIGQSNEQYF. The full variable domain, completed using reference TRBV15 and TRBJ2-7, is DAMVIQNPRYQVTQFGKPVTLSCSQTLNHNVMYWYQQKSSQAPKLLFHYYDKDFNNEADTPDNFQSRRPNTSFCFLDIRSPGLGDTAMYLCATSIGQSNEQYFGPGTRLTVT.

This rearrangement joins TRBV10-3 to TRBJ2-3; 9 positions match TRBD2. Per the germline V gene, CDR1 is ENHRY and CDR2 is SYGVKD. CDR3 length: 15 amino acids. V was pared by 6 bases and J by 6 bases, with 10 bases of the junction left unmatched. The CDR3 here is CAISRMAGGLDTQYF. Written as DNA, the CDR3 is TGTGCCATCAGCCGTATGGCGGGGGGGCTGGATACGCAGTATTTT.

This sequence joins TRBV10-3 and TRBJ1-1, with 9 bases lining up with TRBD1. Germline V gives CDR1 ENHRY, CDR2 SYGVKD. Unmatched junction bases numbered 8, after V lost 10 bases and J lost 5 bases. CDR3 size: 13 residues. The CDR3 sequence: CATTGTGITEAFF. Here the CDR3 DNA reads TGTGCCACCACCGGGACAGGGATTACTGAAGCTTTCTTT.

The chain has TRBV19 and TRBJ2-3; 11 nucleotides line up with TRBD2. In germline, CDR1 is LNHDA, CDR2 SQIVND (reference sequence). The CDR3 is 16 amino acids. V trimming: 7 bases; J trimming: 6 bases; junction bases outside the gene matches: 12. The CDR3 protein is CASNGKLAGVGDTQYF. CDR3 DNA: TGTGCCAGTAATGGAAAACTAGCGGGGGTTGGTGATACGCAGTATTTT.

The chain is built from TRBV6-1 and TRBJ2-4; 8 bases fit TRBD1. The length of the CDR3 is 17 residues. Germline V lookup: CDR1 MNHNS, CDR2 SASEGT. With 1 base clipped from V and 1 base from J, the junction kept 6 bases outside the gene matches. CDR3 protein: CASSEVNRGWAKNIQYF. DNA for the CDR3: TGTGCCAGCAGTGAAGTGAACAGGGGGTGGGCCAAAAACATTCAGTACTTC.

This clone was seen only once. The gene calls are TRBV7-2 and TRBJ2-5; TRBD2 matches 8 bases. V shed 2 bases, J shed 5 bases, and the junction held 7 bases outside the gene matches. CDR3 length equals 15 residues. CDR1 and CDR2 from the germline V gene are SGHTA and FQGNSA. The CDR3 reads CASSLRAGEVETQYF. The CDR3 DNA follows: TGTGCCAGCAGCTTACGAGCGGGGGAGGTGGAGACCCAGTACTTC.